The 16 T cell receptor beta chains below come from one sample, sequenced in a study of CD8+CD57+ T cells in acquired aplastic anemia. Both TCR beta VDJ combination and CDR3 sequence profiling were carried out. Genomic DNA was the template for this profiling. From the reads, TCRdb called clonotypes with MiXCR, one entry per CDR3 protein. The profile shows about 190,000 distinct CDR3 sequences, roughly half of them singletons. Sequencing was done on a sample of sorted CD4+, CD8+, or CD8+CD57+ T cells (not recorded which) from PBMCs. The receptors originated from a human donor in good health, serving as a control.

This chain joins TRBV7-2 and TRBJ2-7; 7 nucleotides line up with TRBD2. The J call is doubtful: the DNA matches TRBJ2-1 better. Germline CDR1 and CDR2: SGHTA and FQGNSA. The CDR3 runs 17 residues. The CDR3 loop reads CASSILVGGTGGNEQFF. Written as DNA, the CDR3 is TGTGCCAGCAGCATCTTAGTGGGGGGGACGGGCGGGAATGAGCAGTTCTTC.

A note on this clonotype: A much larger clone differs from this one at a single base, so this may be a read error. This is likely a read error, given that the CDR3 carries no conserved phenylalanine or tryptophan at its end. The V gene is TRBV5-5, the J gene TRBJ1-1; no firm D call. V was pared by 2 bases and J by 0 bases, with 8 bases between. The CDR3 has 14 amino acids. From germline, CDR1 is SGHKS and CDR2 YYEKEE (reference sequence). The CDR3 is CASSFGGMNTEAFS. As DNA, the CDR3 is TGTGCCAGCAGCTTTGGCGGGATGAACACTGAAGCTTTCTCT.

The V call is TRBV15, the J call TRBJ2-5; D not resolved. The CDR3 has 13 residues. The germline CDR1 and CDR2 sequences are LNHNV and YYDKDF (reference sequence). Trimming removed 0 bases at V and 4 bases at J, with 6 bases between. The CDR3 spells CATSRDITETQYF. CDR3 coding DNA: TGTGCCACCAGCAGAGACATTACAGAGACCCAGTACTTC.

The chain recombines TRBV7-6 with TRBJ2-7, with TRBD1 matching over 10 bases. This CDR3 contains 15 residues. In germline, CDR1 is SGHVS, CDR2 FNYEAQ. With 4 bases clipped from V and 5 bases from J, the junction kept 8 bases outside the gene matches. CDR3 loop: CASSSIRDRGHEQYF. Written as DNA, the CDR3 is TGTGCCAGCAGCTCAATCCGGGACAGGGGCCACGAGCAGTACTTC.

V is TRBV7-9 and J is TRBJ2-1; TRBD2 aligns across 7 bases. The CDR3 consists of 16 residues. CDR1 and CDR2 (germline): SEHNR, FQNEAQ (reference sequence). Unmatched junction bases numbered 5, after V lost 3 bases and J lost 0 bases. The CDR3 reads CASSFSAGPSYNEQFF. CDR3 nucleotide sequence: TGTGCCAGCAGCTTCTCAGCGGGGCCCTCCTACAATGAGCAGTTCTTC.

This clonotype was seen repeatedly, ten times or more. The CDR3 sequence is CAISDLDRDSYNEQFF. In nucleotides, the CDR3 is TGTGCCATCAGTGACCTGGACAGGGATTCCTACAATGAGCAGTTCTTC. V is TRBV10-3 and J is TRBJ2-1; 8 nucleotides line up with TRBD1. With V trimmed by 3 bases and J by 1 base, 5 bases remained unmatched. This CDR3 is built from 16 residues. The germline V gene encodes CDR1 ENHRY and CDR2 SYGVKD.

CDR3 DNA: TGTGCCTGGAGTCCAGACAGGGTTGTCGGAAACACCATATATTTT. It encodes CAWSPDRVVGNTIYF. The genes are TRBV30 and TRBJ1-3; 7 bases map to TRBD1. V lost 2 bases and J lost 4; bases outside the gene matches: 8. CDR3 length: 15 residues. CDR1 is GTSNPN and CDR2 is SVGIG in the germline V gene (reference sequence).

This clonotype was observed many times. Here the CDR3 DNA reads TGTGCCAGCAGTTCGACAGGGGGCTCTGGGCAGTACTTC. Its protein product is CASSSTGGSGQYF. This chain uses TRBV27 with TRBJ2-7; 10 nucleotides match TRBD1. The CDR3 is made up of 13 amino acids. Germline trimming cut 4 bases from V and 9 bases from J; bases unmatched to any gene: 6. CDR1 MNHEY and CDR2 SMNVEV come from the germline V gene (reference sequence).

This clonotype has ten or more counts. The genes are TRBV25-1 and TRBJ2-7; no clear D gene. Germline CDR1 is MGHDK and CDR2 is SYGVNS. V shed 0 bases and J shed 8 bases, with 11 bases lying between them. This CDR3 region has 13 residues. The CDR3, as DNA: TGTGCCAGCAGTGAATATAAGCAGGCTAAGCAGTACTTC. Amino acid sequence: CASSEYKQAKQYF.

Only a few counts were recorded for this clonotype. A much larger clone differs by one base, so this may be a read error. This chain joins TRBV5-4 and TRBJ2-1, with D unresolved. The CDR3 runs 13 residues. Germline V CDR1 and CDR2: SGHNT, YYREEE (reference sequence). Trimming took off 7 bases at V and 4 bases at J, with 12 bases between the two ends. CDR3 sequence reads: CASGLGGYNEQFF. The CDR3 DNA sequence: TGTGCCAGCGGTCTAGGTGGTTACAATGAGCAGTTCTTC.

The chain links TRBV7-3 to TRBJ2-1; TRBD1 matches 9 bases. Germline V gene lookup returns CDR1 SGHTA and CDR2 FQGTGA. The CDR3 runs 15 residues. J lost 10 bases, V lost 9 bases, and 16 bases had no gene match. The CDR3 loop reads CASSIPGQGPTEQFF. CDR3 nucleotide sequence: TGTGCCAGTAGTATCCCGGGACAGGGCCCTACGGAGCAGTTCTTC.

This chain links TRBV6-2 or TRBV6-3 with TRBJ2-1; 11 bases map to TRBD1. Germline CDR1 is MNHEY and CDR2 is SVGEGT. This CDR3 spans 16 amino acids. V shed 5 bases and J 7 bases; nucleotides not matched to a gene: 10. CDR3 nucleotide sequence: TGTGCCAGCAGTCCGGACAGGGGGCTTGACTATAATGAGCAGTTCTTC. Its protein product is CASSPDRGLDYNEQFF.

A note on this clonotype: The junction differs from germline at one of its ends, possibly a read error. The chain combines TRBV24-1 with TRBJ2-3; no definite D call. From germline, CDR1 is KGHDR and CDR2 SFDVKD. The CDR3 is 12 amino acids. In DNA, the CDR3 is TGTGCCATCAGTGAGTCGGCAGATACGCAGTATTTT. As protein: CAISESADTQYF.

The DNA for the CDR3 is TGTGCCACCAGCACTTTTACCGGGACAGGGAATGAAAAACTGTTTTTT. Its protein is CATSTFTGTGNEKLFF. The chain combines TRBV15 with TRBJ1-4; 9 positions agree with TRBD1. V was clipped by 4 bases and J by 5 bases; unmatched bases: 8. Germline V CDR1 and CDR2: LNHNV, YYDKDF (reference sequence). The CDR3 consists of 16 residues.

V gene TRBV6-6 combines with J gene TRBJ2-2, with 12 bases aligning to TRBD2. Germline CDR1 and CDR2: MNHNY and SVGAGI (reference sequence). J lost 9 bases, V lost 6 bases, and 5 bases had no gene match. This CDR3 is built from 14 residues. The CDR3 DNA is TGTGCCAGCAGAAGACTAGCGGGGGACCGGGAGCTGTTTTTT. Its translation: CASRRLAGDRELFF.

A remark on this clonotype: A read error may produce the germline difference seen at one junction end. The CDR3 nucleotides read TGTGCCAGTTATTTGTTGGGTACAAATGAAGCTTTC. This sequence encodes CASYLLGTNEAF. This chain links TRBV19 with TRBJ2-6; D unclear. Germline V CDR1 and CDR2: LNHDA, SQIVND (reference sequence). The CDR3 is 12 amino acids.